Listed here is a single TCR beta chain. What it binds is unknown. These data originate in a study of T cells in placental villitis. Study observations and caveats: CMV cases had CMV-specific clone frequency 0.011 versus 0.001 in villitis of unknown etiology.

This CDR3 comprises 13 residues. Sequencing used immunoSEQ v4. Method: immunoSEQ multiplex PCR; TCRdb's copy keeps in-frame clones and lacks some. The sample lists some 6,200 clones, 78% occurring once. The clonotype originates from a human patient with infectious villitis; the placental T cells may come from both mother and fetus. The chain recombines TRBV12-2 with TRBJ1-1; TRBD1, the table's D call, lacks a check against the DNA. TRBV12-2 is reported as a pseudogene. Sequencing input: placental tissue containing maternal and fetal cells. The CDR3 sequence: CASRLGASTEAFF. The DNA of the CDR3 is TGTGCAAGTCGCTTGGGGGCGAGCACTGAAGCTTTCTTT.